The 27 T cell receptor beta chains given below trace back to one sample, sequenced in a study of T cell responses to AZD1222 COVID-19 vaccine. Sequenced by immunoSEQ multiplex PCR; TCRdb stores in-frame clones only, minus some. The sample records tens of thousands of clones, roughly 88% being singletons. Here the sequenced sample was peripheral blood, taken on day 0 of AZD1222 vaccination. The receptors come from an adult in good health.

The V and J genes are TRBV28 and TRBJ1-5, with unresolved D. Germline V gives CDR1 MDHEN, CDR2 SYDVKM. The CDR3 is 11 residues long. Trimming pared 5 bases from V and 9 bases from J, leaving 8 bases between. The CDR3 nucleotides read TGTGCCAGCAGTCCCGGATCGCCCCAGCATTTT. Protein product: CASSPGSPQHF.

The V call is TRBV30, the J call TRBJ1-2, with 7 nucleotides matching TRBD1. Germline-derived CDR1 and CDR2 are GTSNPN and SVGIG (reference sequence). Trimming at V came to 7 bases and at J to 7 bases, leaving 6 bases not matched to a gene. This CDR3 has 11 residues. The CDR3 bases are TGTGCCTCTCCAACAGGGGCTGGCTACACCTTC. This encodes CASPTGAGYTF.

The V and J genes are TRBV14 and TRBJ1-2; D is possibly TRBD1 (6 bases). The V end was cut by 0 bases, the J end by 1 base, with 21 bases between. This CDR3 spans 19 amino acids. The germline V gene encodes CDR1 SGHDN and CDR2 FVKESK. CDR3 residues: CASSQDRGPTATLNYGYTF. DNA of the CDR3: TGTGCCAGCAGCCAAGATCGGGGGCCTACAGCCACTCTTAACTATGGCTACACCTTC.

This chain connects TRBV6-5 to TRBJ2-1, with 10 bases lining up with TRBD2. The CDR3 contains 15 residues. Germline V gives CDR1 MNHEY, CDR2 SVGAGI. The ends lost 5 bases at V and 3 bases at J; junction bases unmatched: 4. The CDR3 DNA follows: TGTGCCAGCAGTAAACTAGCGGGAATCTACAATGAGCAGTTCTTC. The encoded protein is CASSKLAGIYNEQFF.

This sequence joins TRBV28 and TRBJ1-5, with TRBD1 matching over 8 bases. CDR1 is MDHEN and CDR2 is SYDVKM in the germline V gene. This CDR3 is built from 16 residues. After removal of 3 bases from V and 0 bases from J, the junction contained 4 bases not matched to a gene. The CDR3 protein is CASSLWTGNSNQPQHF. The DNA for the CDR3 is TGTGCCAGCAGTTTGTGGACAGGGAATAGCAATCAGCCCCAGCATTTT. The full variable domain, its missing parts supplied by reference TRBV28 and TRBJ1-5, is DVKVTQSSRYLVKRTGEKVFLECVQDMDHENMFWYRQDPGLGLRLIYFSYDVKMKEKGDIPEGYSVSREKKERFSLILESASTNQTSMYLCASSLWTGNSNQPQHFGDGTRLSIL.

The V call is TRBV9, the J call TRBJ2-3, with TRBD1 as a possible D gene (5 bases). Germline-derived CDR1 and CDR2 are SGDLS and YYNGEE. V dropped 0 bases and J dropped 2 bases, with 7 bases sitting between them. There are 14 residues in the CDR3. CDR3 in DNA: TGTGCCAGCAGCGTAGAACAGGTCACAGATACGCAGTATTTT. Translation gives CASSVEQVTDTQYF. Combining the CDR3 with reference TRBV9 and TRBJ2-3 gives the whole variable domain DSGVTQTPKHLITATGQRVTLRCSPRSGDLSVYWYQQSLDQGLQFLIQYYNGEERAKGNILERFSAQQFPDLHSELNLSSLELGDSALYFCASSVEQVTDTQYFGPGTRLTVL.

The V gene is TRBV20-1, the J gene TRBJ1-1, with D possibly matching TRBD1 (6 bases). The CDR3 has 15 amino acids. The germline CDR1 and CDR2 sequences are DFQATT and SNEGSKA (reference sequence). V gave up 3 bases and J gave up 0 bases, with 14 bases separating them. CDR3 nucleotides: TGCAGTGCTAGTCTATTGCAGGGGATGAACACTGAAGCTTTCTTT. It yields the protein CSASLLQGMNTEAFF.

V is TRBV28 and J is TRBJ1-1; D not resolved. The V and J ends lost 3 bases and 0 bases respectively, with 5 bases between them. Germline assignment: CDR1 MDHEN and CDR2 SYDVKM. This CDR3 region has 13 residues. This CDR3 reads CASSFSVNTEAFF. CDR3 DNA sequence: TGTGCCAGCAGTTTCTCCGTGAACACTGAAGCTTTCTTT.

This clone was recorded a few times. The rearrangement joins TRBV19 to TRBJ2-1; 8 bases fit TRBD2. V lost 5 bases, J lost 7 bases, and 7 bases stayed unmatched. CDR1 is LNHDA and CDR2 is SQIVND in the germline V gene (reference sequence). This CDR3 has 14 residues. Here the CDR3 DNA reads TGTGCCAGTAGTGAAGCGGGAGATGGAAATGAGCAGTTCTTC. The encoded protein is CASSEAGDGNEQFF.

J is TRBJ2-3 and V is TRBV7-2; 8 bases agree with TRBD1. The CDR3 contains 14 residues. The V gene end was trimmed by 5 bases and the J gene end by 7 bases; junction bases not matched to a gene: 8. CDR1 is SGHTA, CDR2 FQGNSA, per germline. The CDR3 loop is CASSQNRGDYTQYF. CDR3 DNA: TGTGCCAGCAGCCAGAACAGGGGGGATTATACGCAGTATTTT.

The J gene is TRBJ1-3, the V gene TRBV18, with D uncertain. Deletions cut 1 base from V and 3 bases from J, with 13 bases between. The germline gives CDR1 KGHSH, CDR2 LQKENI. This CDR3 comprises 16 residues. DNA of the CDR3: TGTGCCAGCTCACCACGGAAGGGAACGGGTGGAAACACCATATATTTT. Translation gives CASSPRKGTGGNTIYF.

Notes on this clone: A junction boundary mismatches the germline segment, possibly from a read error. The rearrangement links TRBV9 to TRBJ1-6; D is uncertain. Per the germline V gene, CDR1 is SGDLS and CDR2 is YYNGEE. The CDR3 is 16 residues long. The CDR3, as DNA: TGTCCCAGCCGCGCCCGCCGCGCGGGCGGCGATTCACCCCTCCACTTT. This translates into CPSRARRAGGDSPLHF.

The chain uses TRBV6-2 or TRBV6-3 and TRBJ2-3; D might be TRBD2 (6 bases). CDR1 is MNHEY, CDR2 SVGEGT, per germline. V dropped 2 bases and J dropped 4 bases, with 13 bases sitting between them. The CDR3 extends over 15 amino acids. In DNA, the CDR3 is TGTGCCAGCAGTTACGAGGCGGGGAAGCCAGATACGCAGTATTTT. It yields the protein CASSYEAGKPDTQYF.

This clone was observed a handful of times. The rearrangement uses TRBV20-1 and TRBJ2-1, with 7 nucleotides matching TRBD2. V was pared by 6 bases and J by 9 bases, with 5 bases of the junction left unmatched. This CDR3 region has 11 residues. The germline gives CDR1 DFQATT, CDR2 SNEGSKA (reference sequence). The CDR3 sequence is CSASSSGEQFF. The CDR3 nucleotides are TGCAGTGCCTCCTCTAGCGGTGAGCAGTTCTTC.

The V and J genes are TRBV24-1 and TRBJ2-1, with D perhaps TRBD1 (6 bases). The CDR3 runs to 19 residues. Trimming cost V 0 bases and J 0 bases, with 17 bases left between them. Germline assignment: CDR1 KGHDR and CDR2 SFDVKD. DNA for the CDR3: TGTGCCACCAGTGATTTGCCGGGACACCGAACTAGCTCCTACAATGAGCAGTTCTTC. Translated, it gives CATSDLPGHRTSSYNEQFF.

Only one count was recorded for this clone. The chain joins TRBV2 to TRBJ2-4; D gene unclear. CDR1 and CDR2 from the germline V gene are SNHLY and FYNNEI. V was shortened by 3 bases and J by 0 bases, with 9 bases between the two germline ends. The CDR3 runs 15 residues. The CDR3 loop is CASSDGSGAKNIQYF. In DNA form, the CDR3 reads TGTGCCAGCAGTGACGGCTCGGGAGCCAAAAACATTCAGTACTTC.

The rearrangement uses TRBV6-5 and TRBJ1-2; 7 nucleotides line up with TRBD1. V trimming: 2 bases; J trimming: 7 bases; junction bases outside the gene matches: 4. Per the germline V gene, CDR1 is MNHEY and CDR2 is SVGAGI. The CDR3 spans 13 residues. Written as DNA, the CDR3 is TGTGCCAGCAGTTACGAAAACAGGGGTGGCTACACCTTC. It yields the protein CASSYENRGGYTF.

V and J are TRBV9 and TRBJ2-3, with TRBD2 identical over 10 bases. The J segment lost 8 bases and the V segment lost 3 bases, leaving 9 bases of the junction unmatched. The CDR3 is 15 residues long. Per the germline V gene, CDR1 is SGDLS and CDR2 is YYNGEE. The chain's CDR3 is CASSAWKREGGTQYF. CDR3 coding DNA: TGTGCCAGCAGCGCCTGGAAGCGGGAGGGCGGTACGCAGTATTTT.

The CDR3 loop reads CASSQQLNQPQHF. Here the CDR3 DNA reads TGTGCCAGCAGCCAACAGCTGAATCAGCCCCAGCATTTT. The chain has TRBV3-1 (or the pseudogene TRBV3-2) and TRBJ1-5; D is undetermined. Germline values: CDR1 LGHDT, CDR2 YNNKEL (reference sequence). The CDR3 extends over 13 amino acids. The germline V and J ends were trimmed by 2 bases and 4 bases, with 6 bases remaining between them.

The chain recombines TRBV19 with TRBJ2-3; no reliable D call. Trimming took off 1 base at V and 6 bases at J, with 5 bases between the two ends. The CDR3 contains 12 residues. CDR1 LNHDA and CDR2 SQIVND come from the germline V gene (reference sequence). DNA for the CDR3: TGTGCCAGTAGTATAGTCGGGGATACGCAGTATTTT. This codes for CASSIVGDTQYF.

A single count supports this clone. Here the CDR3 reads CASSGTSGREETQYF. CDR3 coding DNA: TGTGCCAGCTCCGGGACTAGCGGGAGAGAGGAGACCCAGTACTTC. The chain has TRBV2 and TRBJ2-5; 14 bases map to TRBD2. Germline-derived CDR1 and CDR2 are SNHLY and FYNNEI. V shed 8 bases and J 5 bases; nucleotides not matched to a gene: 7. The CDR3 spans 15 residues.

The rearrangement joins TRBV6-6 to TRBJ1-1; tentative D call: TRBD1 (5 bases). The germline V and J ends were trimmed by 2 bases and 1 base, with 11 bases remaining between them. The CDR3 runs to 15 residues. Germline V gives CDR1 MNHNY, CDR2 SVGAGI (reference sequence). The CDR3: CASSYPGRGNTEAFF. The CDR3 DNA follows: TGTGCCAGCAGTTACCCCGGTAGGGGGAACACTGAAGCTTTCTTT.

V and J are TRBV5-1 and TRBJ2-1; 10 positions match TRBD2. The V and J ends lost 4 bases and 10 bases, in that order; junction bases with no gene match: 8. Germline-derived CDR1 and CDR2 are SGHRS and YFSETQ. The CDR3 sequence is 14 residues long. The CDR3 DNA reads TGCGCCAGCAGCGGTAGCGGGAGGTTGGGAGAGCAGTTCTTC. It encodes CASSGSGRLGEQFF.

This sequence joins TRBV9 and TRBJ2-5; TRBD2 agrees at 7 bases. Germline lookup yields CDR1 SGDLS and CDR2 YYNGEE. The CDR3 is 14 amino acids. With V trimmed by 4 bases and J by 5 bases, 8 bases remained unmatched. For the CDR3, the DNA is TGTGCCAGCAGCTCGGGCGGGCGGGGGGAGACCCAGTACTTC. Amino acid sequence: CASSSGGRGETQYF.

The chain uses TRBV3-1 (or the pseudogene TRBV3-2) and TRBJ1-1, with D unresolved. V gave up 5 bases and J gave up 3 bases, with 7 bases separating them. This CDR3 comprises 12 residues. From germline, CDR1 is LGHDT and CDR2 YNNKEL (reference sequence). The CDR3: CASSERYTEAFF. In DNA, the CDR3 is TGTGCCAGCAGCGAACGATACACTGAAGCTTTCTTT.

This chain uses TRBV21-1 with TRBJ2-7; the DNA was not compared with TRBD1, the D call given in the table. TRBV21-1 counts as a pseudogene. The CDR3 spans 15 residues. The DNA of the CDR3 is TGTGCCAGCATTTCCTCCAGGGGAGACTCCTACGAGCAGTACTTC. It is translated as CASISSRGDSYEQYF.

The J gene is TRBJ1-1, the V gene TRBV28; tentatively, D is TRBD1 (5 bases). With 6 bases removed from V and 2 bases from J, the gap between germline ends came to 13 bases. CDR1 and CDR2 (germline): MDHEN, SYDVKM. The CDR3 loop spans 14 amino acids. The CDR3 reads CASSWGEANTEAFF. CDR3 nucleotides: TGTGCCAGCAGCTGGGGGGAAGCTAACACTGAAGCTTTCTTT. The full variable domain, in which reference TRBV28 and TRBJ1-1 provide the parts outside the CDR3, is DVKVTQSSRYLVKRTGEKVFLECVQDMDHENMFWYRQDPGLGLRLIYFSYDVKMKEKGDIPEGYSVSREKKERFSLILESASTNQTSMYLCASSWGEANTEAFFGQGTRLTVV.